This record covers a single T cell receptor beta chain. This entry is derived from a study of blood T cell repertoires in COVID-19. Germline lookup yields CDR1 MNHEY and CDR2 SVGAGI. There are 15 residues in the CDR3. Germline trimming cut 3 bases from V and 5 bases from J; bases unmatched to any gene: 8. Measured with immunoSEQ multiplex PCR; TCRdb has only the in-frame clones, and not every one. The table shows fewer than 200,000 clones, with about 84% occurring only once. The origin of this receptor is a man aged 50-60 years who had recovered from COVID-19. Sequencing was carried out using PBMCs or T cells enriched from blood (not recorded which). V is TRBV6-5 and J is TRBJ2-5, with 8 bases that match TRBD1. CDR3 DNA: TGTGCCAGCAGTTATTCCGACAGGGGCCACGAGACCCAGTACTTC. This translates into CASSYSDRGHETQYF.